The 8 T cell receptor beta chains below come from one sample, sequenced in a study of regulatory T cells in long-lasting Graves disease. The time point denotes: newly diagnosed GD, antithyroid drugs for less than 3 months. The authors made the TCR library using RNA they extracted from PBMCs. Arm-PCR of CDR3 regions and iRepertoire HTBI primers were the basis on which TCR beta libraries were built. TCRdb re-analysed the multiplex PCR reads in MiXCR, keeping a single row per CDR3 protein. The sample records 350,000 to 450,000 distinct CDR3 sequences, 10% to 15% being singletons. These data were also reused for a study on T cells in Graves' hyperthyroidism and ophthalmopathy.

This specimen was peripheral blood mononuclear cells (PBMCs), taken at new diagnosis, from a patient treated with antithyroid drugs. These receptors were taken from a young woman with Graves disease.

In its sample, this clonotype was seen a few times. This sequence joins TRBV30 and TRBJ1-6, with TRBD1 as a possible D gene (5 bases). Looked up from germline, CDR1 is GTSNPN and CDR2 is SVGIG (reference sequence). V shed 0 bases and J shed 2 bases, with 17 bases lying between them. The CDR3 contains 18 residues. The CDR3 bases are TGTGCCTGGAGTGTACGGGGGTGGCAGACGCCCTATAATTCACCCCTCCACTTT. Its protein is CAWSVRGWQTPYNSPLHF.

The sample holds a few counts of this clonotype. This chain joins TRBV24-1 and TRBJ1-2; D remains unclear. Trimming shortened V by 3 bases and J by 2 bases, and 9 bases separated the two germline ends. CDR1 is KGHDR and CDR2 is SFDVKD in the germline V gene. The CDR3 extends over 14 amino acids. The CDR3 coding sequence is TGTGCCACCAGTGATGCCGGGAGAAACTATGGCTACACCTTC. The encoded protein is CATSDAGRNYGYTF.

Here the CDR3 DNA reads TGTGCCAGCAGCTTAATCGAGGGCTCACCCCTCCACTTT. Its protein product is CASSLIEGSPLHF. The V and J genes are TRBV7-8 and TRBJ1-6; D is unresolved. The CDR3 totals 13 residues. V lost 2 bases to trimming and J lost 10 bases, with 9 bases between them. Germline V lookup: CDR1 SGHVS, CDR2 FQNEAQ.

The chain carries TRBV4-3 and TRBJ1-2; D ambiguous. Germline CDR1 LGHNA, CDR2 YSLEER. This CDR3 has 18 residues. V lost 0 bases to trimming and J lost 3 bases, with 20 bases between them. The CDR3 here is CASSQDLKLGRSDYGYTF. For the CDR3, the DNA is TGCGCCAGCAGCCAAGATTTAAAACTGGGTCGGTCGGACTATGGCTACACCTTC.

This clonotype was seen repeatedly, ten times or more. This chain uses TRBV11-3 with TRBJ1-2; D gene unclear. CDR3 length: 13 residues. The V gene's germline CDR1 is SGHNT and CDR2 YENEEA. The V end was cut by 4 bases, the J end by 1 base, with 7 bases between. The CDR3 sequence: CASSSRCNYGYTF. The CDR3 DNA follows: TGTGCCAGCAGCTCCCGATGTAACTATGGCTACACCTTC.

This chain connects TRBV28 to TRBJ2-1; perhaps TRBD2 as D (5 bases). V lost 5 bases, J lost 13 bases, and 15 bases lay in between. This CDR3 spans 12 amino acids. Germline CDR1 is MDHEN and CDR2 is SYDVKM. Written as DNA, the CDR3 is TGTGCCAGCAGTCGGCTTCTGCTAGCTCAGTTCTTC. Its translation: CASSRLLLAQFF.

In its sample, this clonotype was seen many times. This chain joins TRBV7-2 and TRBJ1-2; D is unclear. Trimming shortened V by 5 bases and J by 4 bases, and 14 bases separated the two germline ends. The CDR3 consists of 14 residues. Germline lookup yields CDR1 SGHTA and CDR2 FQGNSA. CDR3 sequence: CASSRSTEVYGYTF. Here the CDR3 DNA reads TGTGCCAGCAGCCGCTCCACGGAGGTCTATGGCTACACCTTC.

This clonotype was seen repeatedly, ten times or more. The V and J genes are TRBV18 and TRBJ1-2; 7 bases are a match to TRBD1. Germline V gives CDR1 KGHSH, CDR2 LQKENI. The CDR3 is 14 amino acids. Trimming removed 1 base from V and 4 bases from J; junction bases left unmatched: 3. The CDR3 loop is CASSPQGAGYGYTF. The CDR3 DNA follows: TGTGCCAGCTCACCACAGGGGGCAGGCTATGGCTACACCTTC.